The 9 T cell receptor beta chains presented below share a single source sample, sequenced in a study of blood T cell repertoires in COVID-19. This table comes from immunoSEQ multiplex PCR, and its TCRdb copy is limited to in-frame clones, with some not included. Of around 40,000 clones in the sample, around 80% were seen once. Sequences were obtained from peripheral blood. These receptors came from a woman older than 75 with active or convalescent COVID-19.

J is TRBJ1-3 and V is TRBV18; D may be TRBD1 (6 bases). This CDR3 is built from 14 residues. Germline V CDR1 and CDR2: KGHSH, LQKENI. The V and J ends lost 4 bases and 3 bases respectively, with 10 bases between them. The CDR3 here is CASSLGTSGNTIYF. In DNA form, the CDR3 reads TGTGCCAGCTCACTTGGGACAAGTGGAAACACCATATATTTT.

This sequence joins TRBV6-6 and TRBJ1-1; 7 nucleotides align to TRBD1. The CDR3 is made up of 16 amino acids. Germline assignment: CDR1 MNHNY and CDR2 SVGAGI (reference sequence). V was clipped by 6 bases and J by 3 bases; unmatched bases: 13. In nucleotides, the CDR3 is TGTGCCAGCAGCCCGTCTCAGGGGGTCGTGGACACTGAAGCTTTCTTT. It codes for CASSPSQGVVDTEAFF.

This clone was seen a handful of times. This chain links TRBV19 with TRBJ2-5; 12 nucleotides agree with TRBD1. The CDR3 runs to 16 residues. Germline V lookup: CDR1 LNHDA, CDR2 SQIVND (reference sequence). The CDR3 DNA reads as TGTGCTACGAGGGACAGGGGGCTGACATACCAAGAGACCCAGTACTTC. Translating it yields CATRDRGLTYQETQYF.

This chain connects TRBV9 to TRBJ1-2; tentatively, D is TRBD1 (6 bases). This CDR3 has 13 residues. V was pared by 3 bases and J by 6 bases, with 12 bases between. CDR1 is SGDLS and CDR2 is YYNGEE in the germline V gene. The CDR3: CASSGGQGNGYTF. CDR3 DNA sequence: TGTGCCAGCAGCGGGGGGCAGGGGAATGGCTACACCTTC.

The chain has TRBV5-1 and TRBJ1-6; possibly TRBD1 for D (5 bases). Between the trimmed V and J ends, which lost 0 bases and 0 bases, there was a span of 10 bases. The germline V gene encodes CDR1 SGHRS and CDR2 YFSETQ. The CDR3 extends over 17 amino acids. The CDR3 spells CASSLEQVSSYNSPLHF. CDR3 in DNA: TGCGCCAGCAGCTTGGAACAGGTAAGCTCCTATAATTCACCCCTCCACTTT.

The chain carries TRBV28 and TRBJ2-7; TRBD1 aligns across 12 bases. Trimming removed 7 bases from V and 9 bases from J; junction bases left unmatched: 10. CDR1 is MDHEN, CDR2 SYDVKM, per germline. The CDR3 has 14 amino acids. The CDR3 DNA reads as TGTGCCAGCAAGTCGCCGGGACAGGGGGCCGCGCAGTACTTC. This sequence encodes CASKSPGQGAAQYF.

The count of this clone is one. The chain has TRBV28 and TRBJ1-5; 7 nucleotides agree with TRBD1. Germline trimming cut 5 bases from V and 9 bases from J; bases unmatched to any gene: 10. Germline V gene data show CDR1 as MDHEN and CDR2 as SYDVKM. The CDR3 is 14 residues long. The CDR3 DNA follows: TGTGCCAGCAGTAGATACAGGGGTCCTTGGCCCCAGCATTTT. Translated, it gives CASSRYRGPWPQHF.

This clone was observed a few times. The rearrangement links TRBV30 to TRBJ1-1, with D possibly being TRBD1 (5 bases). The CDR3 runs 15 residues. Germline V gene lookup returns CDR1 GTSNPN and CDR2 SVGIG (reference sequence). V was pared by 2 bases and J by 1 base, with 14 bases between. The CDR3 DNA follows: TGTGCCTGGAGTTCCCCAGGGATTGGGAACACTGAAGCTTTCTTT. Its protein product is CAWSSPGIGNTEAFF.

The chain has TRBV5-1 and TRBJ1-5, with D perhaps TRBD1 (5 bases). Germline lookup yields CDR1 SGHRS and CDR2 YFSETQ. This CDR3 contains 15 residues. With 0 bases removed from V and 3 bases from J, the gap between germline ends came to 10 bases. This CDR3 reads CASSLAGGNNQPQHF. CDR3 nucleotides: TGCGCCAGCAGCTTGGCCGGGGGTAACAATCAGCCCCAGCATTTT.